Presented here are 21 T cell receptor beta chains from one specimen sequenced in a study of shared clonotypes between healthy human individuals. The method was immunoSEQ multiplex PCR; TCRdb's version includes in-frame clones alone and lacks a portion of them. This sample yields about 1.5 million clones, of which 95% to 99% are seen a single time; about 0.45% belongs to the top ten. The specimen sequenced was naive CD4+ T cells sorted from blood. Subset specified: CD45RA+ positively selected. The receptor source for this set is a man in his thirties or forties in good health.

In DNA form, the CDR3 reads TGTGCCAGCAGCGTAGAGGGACTAGCGAGTAATGAGCAGTTCTTC. Translated, it gives CASSVEGLASNEQFF. This sequence joins TRBV9 and TRBJ2-1; 10 nucleotides line up with TRBD2. The CDR3 contains 15 residues. Unmatched junction bases numbered 4, after V lost 0 bases and J lost 7 bases. Germline CDR1 is SGDLS and CDR2 is YYNGEE.

V gene TRBV5-1 combines with J gene TRBJ2-1; no definite D call. Trimming removed 0 bases at V and 0 bases at J, with 10 bases between. CDR1 and CDR2 (germline): SGHRS, YFSETQ. The CDR3 runs to 16 residues. CDR3 DNA sequence: TGCGCCAGCAGCTTGGATTTTAGGAGCTCCTACAATGAGCAGTTCTTC. Translated, it gives CASSLDFRSSYNEQFF.

The CDR3: CASRDLSKTNEKLFF. The CDR3 coding sequence is TGTGCCAGCAGGGACTTGAGCAAAACTAATGAAAAACTGTTTTTT. This chain joins TRBV5-6 and TRBJ1-4; D is unclear. Looked up from germline, CDR1 is SGHDT and CDR2 is YYEEEE. This CDR3 is 15 amino acids long. Trimming cost V 5 bases and J 1 base, with 12 bases left between them.

This chain uses TRBV5-1 with TRBJ2-1, with 8 positions matching TRBD2. CDR1 and CDR2 (germline): SGHRS, YFSETQ. CDR3 length equals 15 residues. Trimming cost V 0 bases and J 7 bases; bases outside gene matches: 6. CDR3 DNA sequence: TGCGCCAGCAGCTTGGACGGACTAGCAACAAATGAGCAGTTCTTC. Protein: CASSLDGLATNEQFF.

This chain joins TRBV5-4 and TRBJ2-7; D perhaps matches TRBD2 (6 bases). In germline, CDR1 is SGHNT, CDR2 YYREEE (reference sequence). This CDR3 is built from 13 residues. V was clipped by 4 bases and J by 2 bases, with 10 bases between them. The DNA of the CDR3 is TGTGCCAGCAGCGAGCGGGCCACCTACGAGCAGTACTTC. This translates into CASSERATYEQYF.

V gene TRBV5-6 combines with J gene TRBJ2-7, with 9 bases lining up with TRBD2. This CDR3 is built from 15 residues. The V gene end was trimmed by 4 bases and the J gene end by 5 bases; junction bases not matched to a gene: 10. Germline-derived CDR1 and CDR2 are SGHDT and YYEEEE. The CDR3 loop reads CASSGQAGGPHEQYF. DNA for the CDR3: TGTGCCAGCAGCGGTCAGGCGGGAGGGCCCCACGAGCAGTACTTC. Based on the CDR3 plus reference TRBV5-6 and TRBJ2-7, the full variable domain is DAGVTQSPTHLIKTRGQQVTLRCSPKSGHDTVSWYQQALGQGPQFIFQYYEEEERQRGNFPDRFSGHQFPNYSSELNVNALLLGDSALYLCASSGQAGGPHEQYFGPGTRLTVT.

The chain's CDR3 is CASSLGVGEQYF. The DNA of the CDR3 is TGTGCCAGCAGCTTGGGGGTAGGCGAGCAGTACTTC. The chain uses TRBV11-2 and TRBJ2-7; the D gene could be TRBD1 or TRBD2 (5 bases each). The CDR3 is 12 residues long. Trimming took 3 bases from V and 6 from J, leaving 9 bases between them. From germline, CDR1 is SGHAT and CDR2 FQNNGV. Together with reference TRBV11-2 and TRBJ2-7, the CDR3 gives the full variable domain: EAGVAQSPRYKIIEKRQSVAFWCNPISGHATLYWYQQILGQGPKLLIQFQNNGVVDDSQLPKDRFSAERLKGVDSTLKIQPAKLEDSAVYLCASSLGVGEQYFGPGTRLTVT.

The chain combines TRBV5-1 with TRBJ2-3; D unclear. Germline CDR1 and CDR2: SGHRS and YFSETQ. Trimming left V 5 bases short and J 2 bases short, with 15 bases between. The CDR3 sequence is 15 residues long. This CDR3 is CASRPSTVHTDTQYF. As DNA, the CDR3 is TGCGCCAGCAGACCCTCAACGGTCCACACAGATACGCAGTATTTT.

This chain links TRBV11-2 with TRBJ2-1, with 9 bases fitting TRBD1. Germline values: CDR1 SGHAT, CDR2 FQNNGV. This CDR3 contains 16 residues. Trimming cost V 6 bases and J 5 bases; bases outside gene matches: 11. DNA of the CDR3: TGTGCCAGCAGACTAACTCCCGGGACAGGGAACAATGAGCAGTTCTTC. As protein: CASRLTPGTGNNEQFF.

The J gene is TRBJ1-1, the V gene TRBV7-9; possible D gene TRBD1, 6 bases. Per the germline V gene, CDR1 is SEHNR and CDR2 is FQNEAQ (reference sequence). The CDR3 is 13 amino acids. V was trimmed by 6 bases and J by 5 bases, leaving 13 bases between them. This chain's CDR3 is CASSAGALTEAFF. The CDR3 region has the DNA TGTGCCAGCAGTGCGGGGGCCCTGACTGAAGCTTTCTTT.

The chain couples TRBV7-9 to TRBJ2-2; D not certain. This CDR3 has 13 amino acids. Germline V gene sequence: CDR1 SEHNR, CDR2 FQNEAQ (reference sequence). Between the trimmed V and J ends, which lost 3 bases and 8 bases, there was a span of 10 bases. The CDR3 reads CASSFSSRGELFF. Here the CDR3 DNA reads TGTGCCAGCAGCTTCAGTAGCCGGGGGGAGCTGTTTTTT.

The chain is built from TRBV28 and TRBJ2-7; no reliable D call. There are 12 residues in the CDR3. Germline V gene lookup returns CDR1 MDHEN and CDR2 SYDVKM. The V end was cut by 2 bases, the J end by 6 bases, with 8 bases between. CDR3: CASSLLPLEQYF. CDR3 sequence (DNA): TGTGCCAGCAGTTTACTCCCCCTCGAGCAGTACTTC.

This clone has only one observation. The chain has TRBV18 and TRBJ2-5, with D possibly being TRBD2 (5 bases). This CDR3 spans 15 amino acids. V shed 3 bases and J shed 3 bases, with 14 bases lying between them. The germline gives CDR1 KGHSH, CDR2 LQKENI. DNA for the CDR3: TGTGCCAGCTCACCCGGAGGATCGGCGGAAGAGACCCAGTACTTC. This translates into CASSPGGSAEETQYF.

The chain links TRBV4-3 to TRBJ2-5; 8 nucleotides agree with TRBD2. The germline V gene encodes CDR1 LGHNA and CDR2 YSLEER. This CDR3 is built from 15 residues. The V gene end was trimmed by 1 base and the J gene end by 4 bases; junction bases not matched to a gene: 5. CDR3 sequence: CASSQGPAGVETQYF. CDR3 coding DNA: TGCGCCAGCAGCCAAGGGCCAGCGGGAGTAGAGACCCAGTACTTC.

V usage is TRBV7-2 and J usage is TRBJ2-3, with no clear D. This CDR3 region has 15 residues. Germline CDR1 and CDR2: SGHTA and FQGNSA. V lost 4 bases and J 0 bases, leaving 11 bases between the germline ends. In nucleotides, the CDR3 is TGTGCCAGCAGCTCCGGCAGTCCTAGCACAGATACGCAGTATTTT. Amino acid sequence: CASSSGSPSTDTQYF.

The rearrangement links TRBV7-9 to TRBJ1-5, with unresolved D. V lost 1 base to trimming and J lost 3 bases, with 10 bases between them. This CDR3 is 15 amino acids long. CDR1 is SEHNR, CDR2 FQNEAQ, per germline (reference sequence). CDR3 nucleotide sequence: TGTGCCAGCAGCTTAGGGACGGTGCCCAATCAGCCCCAGCATTTT. Translating gives CASSLGTVPNQPQHF.

DNA of the CDR3: TGCGCCAGCAGCCGGGGGCCTCGACAGGGCACAGATACGCAGTATTTT. Amino acid sequence: CASSRGPRQGTDTQYF. This chain connects TRBV5-1 to TRBJ2-3; TRBD1 or TRBD2 may be the D gene (6 bases each). The CDR3 has 16 residues. V was cut by 4 bases and J by 1 base, with 16 bases left in between. Germline V gene data show CDR1 as SGHRS and CDR2 as YFSETQ.

J is TRBJ2-3 and V is TRBV9; 10 bases line up with TRBD2. Germline CDR1 and CDR2: SGDLS and YYNGEE. J gave up 4 bases and V 7 bases, and 9 bases lay outside the gene matches. The CDR3 consists of 15 residues. The CDR3 DNA sequence: TGTGCCAGCGCTATAGCGGGAGGAGGGGCAGATACGCAGTATTTT. This sequence encodes CASAIAGGGADTQYF.

The rearrangement uses TRBV9 and TRBJ2-3; TRBD2 matches at 9 bases. CDR1 and CDR2 from the germline V gene are SGDLS and YYNGEE. The CDR3 sequence is 16 residues long. V lost 0 bases to trimming and J lost 4 bases; unmatched junction nucleotides: 6. The CDR3 is CASSVAAGGPADTQYF. The CDR3 DNA is TGTGCCAGCAGCGTAGCGGCGGGAGGGCCCGCAGATACGCAGTATTTT. Full variable domain (missing parts from reference TRBV9 and TRBJ2-3): DSGVTQTPKHLITATGQRVTLRCSPRSGDLSVYWYQQSLDQGLQFLIQYYNGEERAKGNILERFSAQQFPDLHSELNLSSLELGDSALYFCASSVAAGGPADTQYFGPGTRLTVL.

This sequence joins TRBV5-1 and TRBJ2-7; D gene uncertain. The CDR3 has 16 amino acids. Trimming removed 4 bases from V and 2 bases from J, with 19 bases in between. The germline CDR1 and CDR2 sequences are SGHRS and YFSETQ. DNA of the CDR3: TGCGCCAGCAGCCCGCCCGCCTTAGTACACACCTACGAGCAGTACTTC. Protein sequence: CASSPPALVHTYEQYF.

The chain combines TRBV2 with TRBJ1-1; D unclear. Trimming stripped 2 bases from V and 4 bases from J, with 11 bases between. There are 14 residues in the CDR3. CDR1 is SNHLY, CDR2 FYNNEI, per germline. The chain's CDR3 is CASSEFGVGTEAFF. Written as DNA, the CDR3 is TGTGCCAGCAGTGAATTTGGGGTTGGCACTGAAGCTTTCTTT.